This TCR beta chain was documented in a study of T cell changes during pregnancy in multiple sclerosis (dated by TCRdb to the late 2010s). About the full investigation: In women with multiple sclerosis, the researchers looked at how the T cell repertoire shifted as pregnancy progressed.

The germline V gene (reference sequence) provides CDR1 GTSNPN and CDR2 SVGIG. Including the terminal cysteine and phenylalanine, the CDR3 comprises 14 residues. Kept here is only the CDR3 DNA, which spans 42 bases and is read in frame from base 1. The V end loses 2 bases and the J end loses 7 bases, and a stretch of 14 bases separates them. Library generation was performed with the immunoSEQ multiplex PCR assay. In TCRdb, the immuneACCESS table is reduced to in-frame sequences with V and J assigned. These tables do not hold every clone; where another copy was compared, an unresolved V gene accounts for under half, and the others remain unexplained. In all, the sample holds 70,000 to 85,000 clones, and 92% of those were seen once. The ten largest clonotypes hold around 3% of the sample. For this clone: Its antigen is not yet known. The sample holds no much larger clone one base away, and base qualities are not on file.

The sequenced sample was peripheral blood, obtained before pregnancy. The clonotype was recovered from a female donor with multiple sclerosis, enrolled in a pregnancy study. The sequence joins TRBV30 to TRBJ1-4, with TRBD1 tentatively as D gene (6 bases match). The CDR3 amino acid sequence is: CAWSSGEGGEKLFF. The sequenced DNA: TGTGCCTGGAGTTCGGGGGAGGGGGGTGAAAAACTGTTTTTT.